One sample yielded the 3 T cell receptor beta chains listed below, sequenced in a study of CD8 T cells in ankylosing spondylitis. TCRdb redid the calling of the 5' RACE reads with MiXCR, one entry per CDR3 protein. The sample shows some 220,000 distinct CDR3 sequences, just under 7.5% of them seen only once. Study observations and caveats: Blood from ankylosing spondylitis patients appeared to carry a characteristic eight-variant TCR beta motif.

These receptors have no identified antigens. Sequencing input: blood, either unsorted or a sorted T cell fraction (not recorded which). Receptor source: a male donor with ankylosing spondylitis.

This clonotype was detected only a few times. J is TRBJ1-4 and V is TRBV28; D gene ambiguous. Trimming took off 5 bases at V and 5 bases at J, with 15 bases between the two ends. The CDR3 extends over 15 amino acids. CDR1 is MDHEN and CDR2 is SYDVKM in the germline V gene. The DNA for the CDR3 is TGTGCCAGCAGTGCACGAGGCCAGCGAAATGAAAAACTGTTTTTT. Its protein is CASSARGQRNEKLFF.

This clonotype was seen many times. The J gene is TRBJ2-5, the V gene TRBV11-2; 7 bases fit TRBD2. Germline V gene data show CDR1 as SGHAT and CDR2 as FQNNGV. The CDR3 is 16 residues long. With 3 bases clipped from V and 2 bases from J, the junction kept 9 bases outside the gene matches. The DNA for the CDR3 is TGTGCCAGCAGCTTCGGGAGACTAGCCGATCAAGAGACCCAGTACTTC. This codes for CASSFGRLADQETQYF.

This clonotype appeared a few times. The V and J genes are TRBV20-1 and TRBJ2-1; D is perhaps TRBD2 (6 bases). The V end was cut by 1 base, the J end by 4 bases, with 11 bases between. CDR3 length: 14 residues. Germline V CDR1 and CDR2: DFQATT, SNEGSKA (reference sequence). The CDR3 DNA sequence: TGCAGTGCTAGAGCCCGGGACTTTTACAATGAGCAGTTCTTC. Protein sequence: CSARARDFYNEQFF.